The TCR beta chain under discussion was sequenced for a study of T cell responses to AZD1222 COVID-19 vaccine. Germline V gene data show CDR1 as MDHEN and CDR2 as SYDVKM. The germline V and J ends were trimmed by 4 bases and 0 bases, with 11 bases remaining between them. The CDR3 length is 15 residues. The table came from immunoSEQ multiplex PCR; TCRdb's copy has only in-frame clones and leaves some out. The sample lists about 210,000 clones, around 94% occurring once. This chain joins TRBV28 and TRBJ2-3; D unclear. The starting material was peripheral blood, obtained 28 days after the second dose of the MenACWY control vaccine. The TCR sequence derives from an adult who received the MenACWY meningococcal vaccine as a control. CDR3 residues: CASSSRLGSTDTQYF. In DNA form, the CDR3 reads TGTGCCAGCAGTTCCCGCCTCGGTAGCACAGATACGCAGTATTTT.